One TCR beta chain is described in this entry. Its target is unknown. Sequencing used immunoSEQ multiplex PCR; TCRdb keeps in-frame clones, though not all of them. Of 350,000 to 450,000 clones listed, roughly 85% are singletons. The data stem from a study of Ad26.COV2.S vaccination and SARS-CoV-2 variants. In the study overall: Participants got Ad26.COV2.S intramuscularly, once or twice 56 days apart.

Study-wide findings and caveats: Non-spike TCR breadth did not differ much between vaccine and placebo recipients. In vaccinated individuals, spike-specific CD8+ and CD4+ T cell responses reportedly displayed substantial breadth.

This sample's treatment: about 20 received Ad26.COV2.S at low or high dose, single or two shots; roughly five received placebo; per-sample allocation not given. The investigators took samples on day 63 after the first vaccine or placebo injection. V was shortened by 0 bases and J by 5 bases, with 13 bases between the two germline ends. In germline, CDR1 is SGHRS, CDR2 YFSETQ. The CDR3 covers 15 residues. The sequences come from peripheral blood, collected in a trial of Ad26.COV2.S vaccine versus placebo. The origin of this receptor is a person aged 18 to 65 who received the Ad26.COV2.S COVID-19 vaccine or a placebo. This chain connects TRBV5-1 to TRBJ2-3; no definite D call. CDR3 loop: CASSLATNSGDTQYF. The CDR3, as DNA: TGCGCCAGCAGCTTGGCTACAAACTCGGGAGATACGCAGTATTTT.